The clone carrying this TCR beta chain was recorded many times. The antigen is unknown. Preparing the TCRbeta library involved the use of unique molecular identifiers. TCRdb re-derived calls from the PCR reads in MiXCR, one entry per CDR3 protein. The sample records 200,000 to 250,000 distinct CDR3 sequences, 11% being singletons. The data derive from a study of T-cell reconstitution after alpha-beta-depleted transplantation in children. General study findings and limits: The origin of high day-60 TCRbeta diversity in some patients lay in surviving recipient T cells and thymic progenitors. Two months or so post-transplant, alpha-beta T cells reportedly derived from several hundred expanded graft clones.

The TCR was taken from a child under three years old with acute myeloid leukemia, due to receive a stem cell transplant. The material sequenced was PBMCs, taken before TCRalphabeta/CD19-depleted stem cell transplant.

Written as DNA, the CDR3 is TGTGCCAGCAGTCCAAGCCCTTTGACCATACAGCCCAACTATGGCTACACCTTC. Translated: CASSPSPLTIQPNYGYTF. J is TRBJ1-2 and V is TRBV28; D gene uncertain. CDR3 length: 18 residues. Trimming took 5 bases from V and 2 from J, leaving 24 bases between them. Germline V CDR1 and CDR2: MDHEN, SYDVKM.